The source of this T cell receptor (beta chain) is a study of T cells after yellow fever vaccination. Across the whole study: Fractions with few cells were prepared using SMART-Seq v4 Ultra Low Input.

Points from the study as a whole: The CD4 compartment and the CD8 compartment contained a small share of clonotypes in common. Though weaker, the secondary response peaked faster, on day 5 versus 15.

Trimming left V 4 bases short and J 2 bases short, with 11 bases between. The CDR3 contains 14 residues. The V gene's germline CDR1 is LGHDT and CDR2 YNNKEL (reference sequence). This clonotype was observed many times. The target antigen is unknown. By 5'RACE template switching, TCR cDNA was produced, with a universal primer site and UMIs added in the process. In TCRdb, the 5' RACE reads were re-called with MiXCR into one record per CDR3 protein. The sample lists around 310,000 distinct CDR3 sequences, 3% to 4.5% occurring once. The starting material was PBMCs, obtained 5 days after the yellow fever booster vaccination. The chain is built from TRBV3-1 and TRBJ1-2; perhaps TRBD1 as D (6 bases). The origin of this receptor is a young man who received the YFV17D yellow fever vaccine. Here the CDR3 reads CASSPERGNYGYTF. As DNA, the CDR3 is TGTGCCAGCAGCCCAGAAAGGGGGAACTATGGCTACACCTTC.